The rows below give T cell receptor beta chains drawn from one sample of a study of blood T cell repertoires in COVID-19. Sequencing was performed with immunoSEQ multiplex PCR; in TCRdb, only in-frame clones are kept and a portion is missing. The repertoire includes over 200,000 clones, over 80% of them detected once, and 3% to 4% sits in the top ten. The sequenced material came from PBMCs or T cells enriched from blood (not recorded which). The source of these receptors is a young woman who had been exposed to COVID-19. CDR3s include the opening cysteine and the closing phenylalanine or tryptophan. A D gene is named only where the DNA matches it firmly. The size of a clone is reported for some rows only, either as once, few or many, or as a class for expanded clones.

abundance,v_gene,d_gene,j_gene,CDR3aa,CDR3nt
few,TRBV18,-,TRBJ1-1,CASSPPAGDTEAFF,TGTGCCAGCTCACCACCGGCAGGGGACACTGAAGCTTTCTTT
-,TRBV2,-,TRBJ1-2,CASSEYRGNYGYTF,TGTGCCAGCAGTGAATATCGGGGGAACTATGGCTACACCTTC
few,TRBV6-5,-,TRBJ1-1,CASSYRGNTEAFF,TGTGCCAGCAGTTACAGGGGGAACACTGAAGCTTTCTTT
-,TRBV3-1/TRBV3-2,-,TRBJ2-7,CASSHRQAPEQYF,TGTGCCAGCAGCCACCGACAGGCACCCGAGCAGTACTTC
-,TRBV3-1/TRBV3-2,-,TRBJ1-2,CASSQARAYGYTF,TGTGCCAGCAGCCAAGCCAGGGCCTATGGCTACACCTTC
-,TRBV5-6,TRBD1,TRBJ2-7,CASSFPGQGAREQYF,TGTGCCAGCAGCTTCCCGGGACAGGGGGCGAGGGAGCAGTACTTC
-,TRBV30,-,TRBJ1-2,CAWSQVDDGYTF,TGTGCCTGGTCTCAGGTTGACGATGGCTACACCTTC
once,TRBV2,TRBD2,TRBJ2-3,CASRGTSGGSTDTQYF,TGTGCCAGCAGGGGGACTAGCGGGGGAAGCACAGATACGCAGTATTTT
-,TRBV12-3/TRBV12-4,TRBD2,TRBJ2-5,CASSSGEGETQYF,TGTGCCAGCAGTTCCGGGGAGGGAGAGACCCAGTACTTC
-,TRBV15,-,TRBJ1-4,CATSRDKNSLVGEKLFF,TGTGCCACCAGCAGAGATAAGAACAGTCTCGTCGGTGAAAAACTGTTTTTT
-,TRBV10-3,-,TRBJ2-2,CAISDPPPGRGKLPGELFF,TGTGCCATCAGTGATCCCCCACCAGGGCGCGGGAAGCTGCCCGGGGAGCTGTTTTTT
-,TRBV10-2,-,TRBJ1-5,CASSESGRGSNQPQHF,TGCGCCAGCAGTGAGTCGGGGAGGGGGAGCAATCAGCCCCAGCATTTT
-,TRBV4-1,TRBD1,TRBJ1-5,CASSQHQGQGNQPQHF,TGCGCCAGCAGCCAACACCAGGGACAGGGAAATCAGCCCCAGCATTTT
-,TRBV5-1,-,TRBJ2-5,CASKSLQISPETQYF,TGCGCCAGCAAGTCCCTACAGATCTCTCCGGAGACCCAGTACTTC
-,TRBV7-9,-,TRBJ1-3,CASSLAGGGNTIYF,TGTGCCAGCAGCTTAGCAGGAGGCGGAAACACCATATATTTT
once,TRBV6-5,-,TRBJ2-7,CASKAGGYEQYF,TGTGCCAGCAAGGCAGGGGGGTACGAGCAGTACTTC
once,TRBV11-2,TRBD1,TRBJ2-7,CASSYRDRSYEQYF,TGTGCCAGCAGCTACCGGGACAGGAGCTACGAGCAGTACTTC
-,TRBV11-3,-,TRBJ2-1,CASSPGGYNEQFF,TGTGCCAGCAGCCCCGGGGGCTACAATGAGCAGTTCTTC
-,TRBV2,-,TRBJ1-1,CASTTGGGANTEAFF,TGTGCCAGCACCACGGGGGGGGGAGCGAACACTGAAGCTTTCTTT
-,TRBV27,-,TRBJ2-7,CASSVLFYEQYF,TGTGCCAGCAGTGTTCTTTTCTACGAGCAGTACTTC
-,TRBV10-1,TRBD2,TRBJ2-1,CASSDGRGNEQFF,TGCGCCAGCAGTGACGGGAGGGGCAATGAGCAGTTCTTC
-,TRBV5-4,-,TRBJ1-6,CASSNISWGANSPLHF,TGTGCCAGCAGTAATATTTCGTGGGGCGCGAATTCACCCCTCCACTTT
-,TRBV19,-,TRBJ1-1,CASRAAYTEAFF,TGTGCCAGTAGAGCCGCTTACACTGAAGCTTTCTTT
once,TRBV30,-,TRBJ1-6,CAWSVHKRDSPLHF,TGTGCCTGGAGTGTACACAAGAGGGATTCACCCCTCCACTTT
-,TRBV10-3,TRBD2,TRBJ2-1,CAVTGTSDNEQFF,TGTGCCGTCACCGGGACTAGCGACAATGAGCAGTTCTTC
-,TRBV5-4,TRBD2,TRBJ2-3,CASSPQVLAGFTDTQYF,TGTGCCAGCAGCCCCCAGGTACTAGCGGGATTCACAGATACGCAGTATTTT
few,TRBV6-4,-,TRBJ2-2,CASSDSTDTGELFF,TGTGCCAGCAGTGACTCGACAGACACCGGGGAGCTGTTTTTT
-,TRBV28,TRBD2,TRBJ2-7,CASSLRTSGGYEQYF,TGTGCCAGCAGTTTAAGGACTAGCGGGGGCTACGAGCAGTACTTC
-,TRBV29-1,TRBD2,TRBJ2-7,CSGTSGASYEQYF,TGCAGCGGGACTAGCGGAGCCTCCTACGAGCAGTACTTC
-,TRBV11-2,-,TRBJ1-3,CASSPEAGSGNTIYF,TGTGCCAGCAGCCCCGAGGCGGGCTCTGGAAACACCATATATTTT
-,TRBV7-9,-,TRBJ1-4,CASSDYRTNEKLFF,TGTGCCAGCAGCGATTACAGAACTAATGAAAAACTGTTTTTT
-,TRBV19,-,TRBJ2-7,CASSISGFGYEQYF,TGTGCCAGTAGTATTTCAGGGTTTGGTTACGAGCAGTACTTC
few,TRBV6-1,TRBD1,TRBJ1-5,CASSDLPRTGGGNQPQHF,TGTGCCAGCAGTGATTTACCTAGGACAGGCGGGGGCAATCAGCCCCAGCATTTT
-,TRBV11-2,TRBD1,TRBJ1-5,CASSLGQGNSNQPQHF,TGTGCCAGCAGCTTAGGACAGGGGAATAGCAATCAGCCCCAGCATTTT
-,TRBV25-1,-,TRBJ2-5,CASSESGVWGQETQYF,TGTGCCAGCAGTGAATCAGGGGTTTGGGGCCAAGAGACCCAGTACTTC
-,TRBV19,TRBD1,TRBJ2-7,CASSPWDRAYEQYF,TGTGCCAGTAGTCCCTGGGACAGGGCCTACGAGCAGTACTTC
-,TRBV9,TRBD1,TRBJ2-1,CASSLQGNSYNEQFF,TGTGCCAGCAGCCTACAGGGGAATTCCTACAATGAGCAGTTCTTC
-,TRBV29-1,TRBD1,TRBJ1-2,CSVERQGSLVYGYTF,TGCAGCGTGGAAAGACAGGGCTCTCTTGTCTATGGCTACACCTTC
-,TRBV7-2,-,TRBJ1-2,CASSLDRRQTRYGYTF,TGTGCCAGCAGCTTAGATCGGAGACAGACTCGCTATGGCTACACCTTC
-,TRBV12-5,TRBD1,TRBJ1-5,CASGSVSGTGNQPQHF,TGTGCTAGTGGTTCGGTCAGTGGGACAGGAAATCAGCCCCAGCATTTT
once,TRBV7-9,-,TRBJ1-2,CASSPGQGYGYTF,TGTGCCAGCAGCCCTGGGCAAGGCTATGGCTACACCTTC
-,TRBV29-1,-,TRBJ1-1,CSVVETVNTEAFF,TGCAGCGTTGTGGAGACGGTGAACACTGAAGCTTTCTTT
-,TRBV18,-,TRBJ1-1,CASSPPLRGAEAFF,TGTGCCAGCTCACCACCTCTCAGGGGCGCTGAAGCTTTCTTT
-,TRBV28,-,TRBJ2-5,CASSAVTTGRQETQYF,TGTGCCAGCAGCGCAGTTACTACAGGACGGCAAGAGACCCAGTACTTC
-,TRBV3-1/TRBV3-2,-,TRBJ2-7,CASSQDAVDGRRYEQYF,TGTGCCAGCAGCCAAGATGCGGTTGACGGGAGAAGGTACGAGCAGTACTTC
-,TRBV20-1,-,TRBJ2-7,CSAVQAYEQYF,TGCAGTGCTGTACAGGCCTACGAGCAGTACTTC
few,TRBV28,TRBD1,TRBJ1-6,CASSPRDRNNSPLHF,TGTGCCAGCAGTCCGCGGGACAGAAATAATTCACCCCTCCACTTT
-,TRBV4-1,-,TRBJ2-1,CASSHLTSYNEQFF,TGCGCCAGCAGTCACCTGACAAGTTACAATGAGCAGTTCTTC
-,TRBV9,TRBD1,TRBJ2-7,CASSLGQATYEQYF,TGTGCCAGCAGCTTGGGACAGGCAACCTATGAGCAGTACTTC
-,TRBV28,TRBD2,TRBJ2-3,CASSGRRGGLTDTQYF,TGTGCCAGCAGTGGGCGTCGGGGGGGGCTGACAGATACGCAGTATTTT
once,TRBV6-5,-,TRBJ2-5,CATEQGWGQETQYF,TGTGCCACCGAGCAGGGCTGGGGCCAAGAGACCCAGTACTTC
-,TRBV19,TRBD1,TRBJ1-3,CATRDRTGNTIYF,TGTGCCACCCGGGACAGGACTGGAAACACCATATATTTT
once,TRBV11-2,-,TRBJ1-3,CASSARLGNTIYF,TGTGCCAGCAGCGCTCGTCTAGGAAACACCATATATTTT
few,TRBV27,TRBD1,TRBJ2-6,CASSLIGWDRGLSGANVLTF,TGTGCCAGCAGTTTAATTGGGTGGGACAGGGGCCTCTCTGGGGCCAACGTCCTGACTTTC
once,TRBV25-1,TRBD1,TRBJ1-1,CASSEYGAGGTEAFF,TGTGCCAGCAGTGAATATGGGGCAGGGGGCACTGAAGCTTTCTTT
-,TRBV27,TRBD2,TRBJ2-1,CASSFPGTSSNEQFF,TGTGCCAGCAGTTTCCCCGGGACTAGCTCCAATGAGCAGTTCTTC
-,TRBV9,TRBD2,TRBJ2-7,CASSVAGEGYYEQYF,TGTGCCAGCAGCGTAGCTGGGGAGGGATACTACGAGCAGTACTTC
-,TRBV19,-,TRBJ1-1,CASLALQRGSNTEAFF,TGTGCCAGTTTAGCCCTCCAGCGAGGGTCGAACACTGAAGCTTTCTTT
-,TRBV19,TRBD1,TRBJ1-4,CASSSQGTGTEKLFF,TGTGCCAGTAGTTCCCAGGGGACAGGGACGGAAAAACTGTTTTTT
-,TRBV19,TRBD1,TRBJ1-1,CASSMTGGANTEAFF,TGTGCCAGTAGTATGACAGGGGGTGCGAACACTGAAGCTTTCTTT